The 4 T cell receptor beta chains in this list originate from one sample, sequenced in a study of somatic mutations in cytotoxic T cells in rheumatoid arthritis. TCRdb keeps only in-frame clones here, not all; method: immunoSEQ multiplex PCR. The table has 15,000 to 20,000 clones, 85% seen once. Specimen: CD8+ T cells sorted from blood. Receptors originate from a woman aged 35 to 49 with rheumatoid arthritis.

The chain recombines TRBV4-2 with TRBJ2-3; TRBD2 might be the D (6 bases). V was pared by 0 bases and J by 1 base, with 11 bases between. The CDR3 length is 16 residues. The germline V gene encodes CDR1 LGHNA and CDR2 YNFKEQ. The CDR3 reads CASSQEAGGGTDTQYF. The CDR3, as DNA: TGTGCCAGCAGCCAAGAGGCTGGCGGGGGCACAGATACGCAGTATTTT.

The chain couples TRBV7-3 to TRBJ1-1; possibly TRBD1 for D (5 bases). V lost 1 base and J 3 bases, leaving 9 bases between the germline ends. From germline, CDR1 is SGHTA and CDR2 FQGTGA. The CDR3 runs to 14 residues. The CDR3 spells CASSLMGGDTEAFF. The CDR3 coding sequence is TGTGCCAGCAGCTTAATGGGAGGGGACACTGAAGCTTTCTTT. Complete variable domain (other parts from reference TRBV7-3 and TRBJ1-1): GAGVSQTPSNKVTEKGKYVELRCDPISGHTALYWYRQSLGQGPEFLIYFQGTGAADDSGLPNDRFFAVRPEGSVSTLKIQRTERGDSAVYLCASSLMGGDTEAFFGQGTRLTVV.

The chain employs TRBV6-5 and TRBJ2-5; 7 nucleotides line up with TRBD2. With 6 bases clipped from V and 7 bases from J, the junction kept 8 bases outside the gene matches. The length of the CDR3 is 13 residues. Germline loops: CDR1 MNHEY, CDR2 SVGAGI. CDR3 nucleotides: TGTGCCAGCAGGGGCGGGAGCTTTGCGACCCAGTACTTC. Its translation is CASRGGSFATQYF.

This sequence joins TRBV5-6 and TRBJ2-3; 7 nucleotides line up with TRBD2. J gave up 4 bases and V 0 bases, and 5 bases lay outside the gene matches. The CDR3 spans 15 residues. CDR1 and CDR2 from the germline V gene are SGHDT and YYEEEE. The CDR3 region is CASSLGGSWADTQYF. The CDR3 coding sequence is TGTGCCAGCAGCTTGGGCGGGAGCTGGGCAGATACGCAGTATTTT. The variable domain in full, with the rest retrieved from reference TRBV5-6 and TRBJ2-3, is DAGVTQSPTHLIKTRGQQVTLRCSPKSGHDTVSWYQQALGQGPQFIFQYYEEEERQRGNFPDRFSGHQFPNYSSELNVNALLLGDSALYLCASSLGGSWADTQYFGPGTRLTVL.